These T cell receptor beta chains were read from a single sample in a study of regulatory T cells in long-lasting Graves disease. One entry per CDR3 protein results from TCRdb running MiXCR on the multiplex PCR reads. The table lists hundreds of thousands of distinct CDR3 sequences, roughly 14% of them singletons. The sample was also reused in another study, on T cells in Graves' hyperthyroidism and ophthalmopathy.

Here the sequenced sample was peripheral blood mononuclear cells (PBMCs), taken at new diagnosis, from a patient treated with antithyroid drugs. The receptors stem from a man aged 25 to 40 with Graves disease. The CDR3 runs from the conserved cysteine through the conserved F or W. Each record gives: V gene, clone size, J gene, D gene, CDR3 protein, CDR3 DNA. A D gene is named only where the DNA matches it firmly. Rows may omit the clone size; those that give it use once, few, many or a size class.

V: TRBV30; size: few; J: TRBJ2-1; D: .; CDR3: CAWSVNHSNEQFF; DNA: TGTGCCTGGAGTGTAAATCATTCCAATGAGCAGTTCTTC
V: TRBV27; size: many; J: TRBJ2-5; D: .; CDR3: CASSFSGRRETQYF; DNA: TGTGCCAGCAGTTTCAGTGGTCGTAGGGAGACCCAGTACTTC
V: TRBV7-7; size: .; J: TRBJ2-5; D: .; CDR3: CAALQETQYF; DNA: TGTGCTGCCCTGCAAGAGACCCAGTACTTC
V: TRBV29-1; size: .; J: TRBJ2-2; D: TRBD2; CDR3: CSVEGLAGLNTGELFF; DNA: TGCAGCGTTGAAGGACTAGCGGGTTTGAACACCGGGGAGCTGTTTTTT
V: TRBV29-1; size: many; J: TRBJ1-1; D: .; CDR3: CSVGENTEAFF; DNA: TGCAGCGTTGGGGAGAACACTGAAGCTTTCTTT
V: TRBV18; size: .; J: TRBJ2-3; D: .; CDR3: CASSPDSLGFTDTQYF; DNA: TGTGCCAGCTCACCAGATTCTCTGGGCTTCACAGATACGCAGTATTTT
V: TRBV7-9; size: few; J: TRBJ1-1; D: .; CDR3: CASSFDSEAFF; DNA: TGTGCCAGCAGCTTCGACAGTGAAGCTTTCTTT
V: TRBV2; size: .; J: TRBJ2-7; D: TRBD2; CDR3: CASSWGGGEQYF; DNA: TGTGCCAGCAGCTGGGGGGGGGGCGAGCAGTACTTC
V: TRBV7-2; size: many; J: TRBJ2-5; D: TRBD2; CDR3: CASRPAGGPGETQYF; DNA: TGTGCCAGCAGACCAGCGGGAGGGCCGGGAGAGACCCAGTACTTC
V: TRBV9; size: .; J: TRBJ2-3; D: TRBD2; CDR3: CASSAGLAETTDTQYF; DNA: TGTGCCAGCAGCGCCGGACTAGCGGAAACCACAGATACGCAGTATTTT
V: TRBV29-1; size: .; J: TRBJ1-4; D: TRBD1; CDR3: CSVEQGNSANEKLFF; DNA: TGCAGCGTCGAACAGGGGAATTCGGCTAATGAAAAACTGTTTTTT
V: TRBV11-3; size: many; J: TRBJ1-2; D: .; CDR3: CASSFEGGSGYTF; DNA: TGTGCCAGCAGCTTTGAAGGGGGGTCGGGCTACACCTTC
V: TRBV11-2; size: many; J: TRBJ2-3; D: TRBD2; CDR3: CASSFGGRSADTQYF; DNA: TGTGCCAGCAGCTTTGGCGGGAGGTCGGCAGATACGCAGTATTTT
V: TRBV12-3/TRBV12-4; size: few; J: TRBJ2-1; D: .; CDR3: CASSPQSHNEQFF; DNA: TGTGCCAGCAGTCCCCAGTCCCACAATGAGCAGTTCTTC
V: TRBV6-2/TRBV6-3; size: many; J: TRBJ2-5; D: TRBD2; CDR3: CASSEGLVFGETQYF; DNA: TGTGCCAGCAGTGAGGGACTAGTGTTTGGAGAGACCCAGTACTTC
V: TRBV9; size: .; J: TRBJ2-7; D: .; CDR3: CASGPNSPGEQYF; DNA: TGTGCCAGCGGCCCTAACAGCCCGGGGGAGCAGTACTTC
V: TRBV28; size: many; J: TRBJ1-1; D: TRBD1; CDR3: CASSPGTGVPVGAFF; DNA: TGTGCCAGCAGCCCCGGGACAGGGGTCCCCGTGGGGGCTTTCTTT
V: TRBV2; size: many; J: TRBJ1-6; D: .; CDR3: CASGISSYNSPLHF; DNA: TGTGCCAGCGGAATTAGCTCCTATAATTCACCCCTCCACTTT
V: TRBV5-4; size: many; J: TRBJ1-1; D: .; CDR3: CASSQTNTEAFF; DNA: TGTGCCAGCAGCCAGACCAACACTGAAGCTTTCTTT
V: TRBV6-2/TRBV6-3; size: many; J: TRBJ2-3; D: .; CDR3: CASSYRTEDTQYF; DNA: TGTGCCAGCAGTTACCGGACCGAAGATACGCAGTATTTT
V: TRBV20-1; size: many; J: TRBJ1-1; D: .; CDR3: CSVLGVPIEAFF; DNA: TGCAGTGTGCTGGGGGTCCCCATTGAAGCTTTCTTT
V: TRBV9; size: .; J: TRBJ2-3; D: TRBD2; CDR3: CASSVMSGGMDTQYF; DNA: TGTGCCAGCAGCGTAATGTCGGGAGGGATGGATACGCAGTATTTT
V: TRBV28; size: many; J: TRBJ2-7; D: TRBD2; CDR3: CASSLSVGGRAYEQYF; DNA: TGTGCCAGCAGTTTAAGCGTTGGCGGGAGGGCCTACGAGCAGTACTTC
V: TRBV25-1; size: few; J: TRBJ2-1; D: .; CDR3: CASGPLAGAGYNEQFF; DNA: TGTGCCAGCGGCCCGCTAGCCGGAGCTGGCTACAATGAGCAGTTCTTC
V: TRBV7-2; size: many; J: TRBJ1-4; D: .; CDR3: CASSLLGLGEKLFF; DNA: TGTGCCAGCAGCTTATTAGGGTTGGGTGAAAAACTGTTTTTT
V: TRBV13; size: .; J: TRBJ2-1; D: TRBD2; CDR3: CASSDTGLAGGPVYNEQFF; DNA: TGTGCCAGCAGCGACACGGGACTAGCGGGAGGGCCGGTCTACAATGAGCAGTTCTTC
V: TRBV30; size: many; J: TRBJ1-1; D: .; CDR3: CAWMRSEPWRTEAFF; DNA: TGTGCCTGGATGAGGTCGGAGCCCTGGAGGACTGAAGCTTTCTTT
V: TRBV2; size: few; J: TRBJ2-2; D: TRBD2; CDR3: CASSDGAGVTGELFF; DNA: TGTGCCAGCAGTGACGGGGCGGGAGTAACCGGGGAGCTGTTTTTT
V: TRBV19; size: few; J: TRBJ2-3; D: TRBD2; CDR3: CASRGGGRGRSTDTQYF; DNA: TGTGCCAGTAGGGGAGGCGGGAGGGGAAGAAGCACAGATACGCAGTATTTT
V: TRBV15; size: .; J: TRBJ1-3; D: TRBD1; CDR3: CATSREGQGSLSGNTIYF; DNA: TGTGCCACCAGCAGAGAAGGACAGGGCTCCCTTTCTGGAAACACCATATATTTT
V: TRBV2; size: many; J: TRBJ2-1; D: TRBD2; CDR3: CASGTAERGSSYNEQFF; DNA: TGTGCCAGCGGGACCGCTGAGCGGGGGAGCTCCTACAATGAGCAGTTCTTC
V: TRBV12-3/TRBV12-4; size: many; J: TRBJ1-1; D: TRBD1; CDR3: CASTPTGARAFF; DNA: TGTGCCAGCACCCCGACAGGGGCACGAGCTTTCTTT
V: TRBV27; size: many; J: TRBJ1-2; D: TRBD1; CDR3: CASSPDRGEDNYGYTF; DNA: TGTGCCAGCAGTCCGGACAGGGGAGAGGACAACTATGGCTACACCTTC
V: TRBV20-1; size: few; J: TRBJ2-7; D: .; CDR3: CSAVDQGYEQYF; DNA: TGCAGTGCTGTGGATCAGGGCTACGAGCAGTACTTC
V: TRBV11-2; size: many; J: TRBJ1-5; D: .; CDR3: CASSTGLGGPQHF; DNA: TGTGCCAGCAGCACAGGGCTCGGGGGGCCCCAGCATTTT
V: TRBV7-9; size: few; J: TRBJ2-6; D: .; CDR3: CASSFLSGSGANVLTF; DNA: TGTGCCAGCAGCTTCCTTTCCGGGTCTGGGGCCAACGTCCTGACTTTC
V: TRBV19; size: .; J: TRBJ2-6; D: .; CDR3: CASSTMSGANVLTF; DNA: TGTGCCAGTAGTACAATGTCTGGGGCCAACGTCCTGACTTTC
V: TRBV6-5; size: few; J: TRBJ1-1; D: .; CDR3: CASSYSWQTVNTEAFF; DNA: TGTGCCAGCAGTTACTCTTGGCAGACAGTGAACACTGAAGCTTTCTTT
V: TRBV5-1; size: few; J: TRBJ2-3; D: TRBD2; CDR3: CASSGGTISTDTQYF; DNA: TGCGCCAGCAGCGGGGGGACTATTAGCACAGATACGCAGTATTTT
V: TRBV6-9; size: many; J: TRBJ2-7; D: .; CDR3: CASSYAPWTGSYEQYF; DNA: TGTGCCAGCAGTTACGCCCCCTGGACTGGATCCTACGAGCAGTACTTC
V: TRBV20-1; size: .; J: TRBJ2-1; D: .; CDR3: CSARVPGVYNEQFF; DNA: TGCAGTGCTAGAGTGCCCGGTGTCTACAATGAGCAGTTCTTC
V: TRBV5-1; size: .; J: TRBJ1-6; D: TRBD1; CDR3: CASSGGQGGDSPLHF; DNA: TGCGCCAGCAGCGGGGGACAGGGGGGTGATTCACCCCTCCACTTT
V: TRBV5-1; size: many; J: TRBJ2-7; D: TRBD2; CDR3: CASSSGDHAGVLYEQYF; DNA: TGCGCCAGCAGCTCCGGGGATCACGCGGGAGTTCTCTACGAGCAGTACTTC
V: TRBV20-1; size: .; J: TRBJ2-5; D: .; CDR3: CSARPLTRTERETQYF; DNA: TGCAGTGCTAGACCGCTCACCAGGACAGAGCGGGAGACCCAGTACTTC
V: TRBV6-1; size: few; J: TRBJ2-2; D: .; CDR3: CASSHGGDRLRSGELFF; DNA: TGTGCCAGCAGTCACGGCGGGGACCGCTTACGAAGCGGGGAGCTGTTTTTT
V: TRBV28; size: many; J: TRBJ2-7; D: .; CDR3: CASSPASEGKYEQYF; DNA: TGTGCCAGCAGTCCGGCCAGCGAGGGTAAATACGAGCAGTACTTC
V: TRBV10-3; size: .; J: TRBJ2-7; D: .; CDR3: CAISESKDEQYF; DNA: TGTGCCATCAGTGAGTCGAAGGACGAGCAGTACTTC
V: TRBV20-1; size: .; J: TRBJ2-3; D: TRBD1; CDR3: CSAQRGKGQGIEDTQYF; DNA: TGCAGTGCCCAGAGGGGGAAGGGACAGGGGATAGAAGATACGCAGTATTTT
V: TRBV19; size: .; J: TRBJ1-2; D: .; CDR3: CASEEGGRPPGYTF; DNA: TGTGCCAGTGAGGAAGGAGGCCGGCCCCCCGGCTACACCTTC
V: TRBV5-5; size: .; J: TRBJ2-2; D: .; CDR3: CASSPGPHNTGELFF; DNA: TGTGCCAGCAGCCCGGGACCGCACAACACCGGGGAGCTGTTTTTT
V: TRBV7-2; size: .; J: TRBJ2-1; D: .; CDR3: CASSSLGGSSYNEQFF; DNA: TGTGCCAGCAGCTCACTAGGGGGGAGTTCCTACAATGAGCAGTTCTTC
V: TRBV27; size: many; J: TRBJ2-5; D: .; CDR3: CASSLLQGGETQYF; DNA: TGTGCCAGCAGTTTACTACAGGGTGGAGAGACCCAGTACTTC
V: TRBV20-1; size: .; J: TRBJ2-1; D: TRBD2; CDR3: CSAEPSGSPQGEQFF; DNA: TGCAGTGCCGAGCCTAGCGGCTCTCCTCAAGGGGAGCAGTTCTTC
V: TRBV10-3; size: .; J: TRBJ1-2; D: .; CDR3: CAISSSYGYTF; DNA: TGTGCCATCAGTTCGAGCTATGGCTACACCTTC